One sample yielded the 19 T cell receptor beta chains listed below, sequenced in a study of blood T cell repertoires in COVID-19. TCRdb keeps only in-frame clones here, not all; method: immunoSEQ multiplex PCR. The profile shows some 64,000 clones, about four fifths of them singletons. Sequenced sample: peripheral blood. Source of these receptors: a woman aged 55 to 70 with acute or convalescent COVID-19.

This clone was observed a few times. J is TRBJ1-4 and V is TRBV19, with 8 bases lining up with TRBD1. CDR1 LNHDA and CDR2 SQIVND come from the germline V gene (reference sequence). Losses at the gene ends were 4 bases for V and 6 bases for J; bases not matched to a gene: 4. The CDR3 totals 14 residues. The CDR3 DNA reads TGTGCCAGTAGTACCTGGACAGGGTATGAAAAACTGTTTTTT. Protein: CASSTWTGYEKLFF.

The chain carries TRBV30 and TRBJ1-4; D gene unclear. Germline CDR1 is GTSNPN and CDR2 is SVGIG (reference sequence). CDR3 length: 13 amino acids. Between the trimmed V and J ends, which lost 0 bases and 5 bases, there was a span of 7 bases. The CDR3 nucleotides read TGTGCCTGGAGTGTGGCGGTAAATGAAAAACTGTTTTTT. It codes for CAWSVAVNEKLFF. The variable domain in full, completed from reference TRBV30 and TRBJ1-4, reads SQTIHQWPATLVQPVGSPLSLECTVEGTSNPNLYWYRQAAGRGLQLLFYSVGIGQISSEVPQNLSASRPQDRQFILSSKKLLLSDSGFYLCAWSVAVNEKLFFGSGTQLSVL.

J is TRBJ1-2 and V is TRBV29-1, with TRBD1 matching 7 bases. V shed 2 bases and J 7 bases; nucleotides not matched to a gene: 7. This CDR3 is built from 13 residues. Germline V gene data show CDR1 as SQVTM and CDR2 as ANQGSEA. CDR3 coding DNA: TGCAGCGTTGAATTACAGGGGTGGGCTGGCTACACCTTC. It specifies CSVELQGWAGYTF.

This clone was detected many times. This chain connects TRBV7-9 to TRBJ1-4; TRBD1 aligns across 11 bases. Trimming cost V 2 bases and J 0 bases; bases outside gene matches: 2. The CDR3 contains 17 residues. Germline V lookup: CDR1 SEHNR, CDR2 FQNEAQ (reference sequence). The chain's CDR3 is CASSLWGQGATNEKLFF. DNA for the CDR3: TGTGCCAGCAGCTTATGGGGACAGGGGGCAACTAATGAAAAACTGTTTTTT.

The chain joins TRBV9 to TRBJ1-1; D is unclear. This CDR3 is 14 amino acids long. V was cut by 2 bases and J by 1 base, with 9 bases left in between. Germline CDR1 is SGDLS and CDR2 is YYNGEE. Here the CDR3 DNA reads TGTGCCAGCAGCGTCACTCCCGAGAACACTGAAGCTTTCTTT. This gives the protein CASSVTPENTEAFF.

This chain uses TRBV4-2 with TRBJ1-2; D is unclear. CDR1 is LGHNA and CDR2 is YNFKEQ in the germline V gene. Trimming removed 3 bases from V and 3 bases from J, with 8 bases in between. The CDR3 has 13 amino acids. The CDR3, as DNA: TGTGCCAGCAGCCAGCGGTCCGACTATGGCTACACCTTC. Protein product: CASSQRSDYGYTF.

CDR3 coding DNA: TGTGCCAGCAGCCCTTTTCAGGGAGGCGAGCAGTACTTC. Amino acid sequence: CASSPFQGGEQYF. The chain couples TRBV11-3 to TRBJ2-7, with TRBD2 as a possible D gene (6 bases). Trimming cost V 5 bases and J 6 bases, with 14 bases left between them. CDR1 and CDR2 from the germline V gene are SGHNT and YENEEA. This CDR3 contains 13 residues. Full variable domain (rest looked up from reference TRBV11-3 and TRBJ2-7): EAGVVQSPRYKIIEKKQPVAFWCNPISGHNTLYWYLQNLGQGPELLIRYENEEAVDDSQLPKDRFSAERLKGVDSTLKIQPAELGDSAVYLCASSPFQGGEQYFGPGTRLTVT.

The chain employs TRBV9 and TRBJ2-1, with D possibly being TRBD1 (7 bases). This CDR3 spans 17 amino acids. Germline V CDR1 and CDR2: SGDLS, YYNGEE. V lost 3 bases and J 6 bases, leaving 22 bases between the germline ends. CDR3 bases: TGTGCCAGCAGCGGCCTCCTGCAGGGGGGATTGGGCAATGAGCAGTTCTTC. Translated, it gives CASSGLLQGGLGNEQFF. The entire variable domain, with the rest obtained from reference TRBV9 and TRBJ2-1, is as follows: DSGVTQTPKHLITATGQRVTLRCSPRSGDLSVYWYQQSLDQGLQFLIQYYNGEERAKGNILERFSAQQFPDLHSELNLSSLELGDSALYFCASSGLLQGGLGNEQFFGPGTRLTVL.

V usage is TRBV2 and J usage is TRBJ2-2, with D possibly TRBD1 on 6 matching bases. V was cut by 3 bases and J by 8 bases, with 10 bases left in between. Per the germline V gene, CDR1 is SNHLY and CDR2 is FYNNEI. The CDR3 totals 13 residues. The CDR3: CASSDNREGELFF. DNA for the CDR3: TGTGCCAGCAGTGATAACAGGGAGGGGGAGCTGTTTTTT. Using reference TRBV2 and TRBJ2-2 for the parts outside the CDR3, the full variable domain is EPEVTQTPSHQVTQMGQEVILRCVPISNHLYFYWYRQILGQKVEFLVSFYNNEISEKSEIFDDQFSVERPDGSNFTLKIRSTKLEDSAMYFCASSDNREGELFFGEGSRLTVL.

The chain recombines TRBV5-6 with TRBJ1-6, with D perhaps TRBD1 (5 bases). The CDR3 has 15 amino acids. V was trimmed by 0 bases and J by 6 bases, leaving 10 bases between them. Germline CDR1 and CDR2: SGHDT and YYEEEE. CDR3: CASSLEGLTNSPLHF. CDR3 DNA: TGTGCCAGCAGCTTGGAGGGACTGACTAATTCACCCCTCCACTTT.

This clone was detected only a few times. The chain links TRBV18 to TRBJ1-2; tentative D call: TRBD1 (5 bases). Trimming stripped 3 bases from V and 5 bases from J, with 13 bases between. Germline V CDR1 and CDR2: KGHSH, LQKENI. This CDR3 is 14 amino acids long. The CDR3: CASSPPTVQYGYTF. The CDR3 DNA is TGTGCCAGCTCACCTCCGACAGTACAATATGGCTACACCTTC.

The chain recombines TRBV4-2 with TRBJ1-2; D is possibly TRBD1 (6 bases). The germline gives CDR1 LGHNA, CDR2 YNFKEQ. V dropped 2 bases and J dropped 6 bases, with 19 bases sitting between them. There are 16 residues in the CDR3. Written as DNA, the CDR3 is TGTGCCAGCAGCCAATGGTCACAGGGAAGAGTACATGGCTACACCTTC. This translates into CASSQWSQGRVHGYTF.

This chain connects TRBV12-3 or TRBV12-4 to TRBJ1-1, with D unresolved. Trimming removed 2 bases from V and 8 bases from J, with 6 bases in between. There are 11 residues in the CDR3. In DNA, the CDR3 is TGTGCCAGCAGTTTATTCCAGGAAGCTTTCTTT. This gives the protein CASSLFQEAFF.

This clone has only one observation. The V and J genes are TRBV30 and TRBJ1-1; D is possibly TRBD1 (5 bases). Per germline, CDR1 GTSNPN and CDR2 SVGIG (reference sequence). The CDR3 runs to 13 residues. Trimming removed 5 bases from V and 5 bases from J, with 15 bases in between. CDR3 residues: CAWGRQGLTEAFF. CDR3 coding DNA: TGTGCCTGGGGCCGCCAGGGTTTGACTGAAGCTTTCTTT.

The chain is built from TRBV19 and TRBJ1-5, with D possibly being TRBD1 (6 bases). Germline assignment: CDR1 LNHDA and CDR2 SQIVND (reference sequence). Deletions cut 6 bases from V and 7 bases from J, with 16 bases between. The CDR3 extends over 14 amino acids. The CDR3 coding sequence is TGTGCCAGTAGGCACTACAGGGACGACCAGCCCCAGCATTTT. It codes for CASRHYRDDQPQHF.

The chain carries TRBV2 and TRBJ2-1; D perhaps matches TRBD2 (7 bases). The length of the CDR3 is 14 residues. The germline CDR1 and CDR2 sequences are SNHLY and FYNNEI. V lost 4 bases to trimming and J lost 6 bases, with 13 bases between them. CDR3 in amino acids: CASSVVGGPNEQFF. CDR3 DNA sequence: TGTGCCAGCAGTGTGGTCGGGGGGCCCAATGAGCAGTTCTTC.

This clone was counted a single time. The chain employs TRBV28 and TRBJ1-6, with 8 bases fitting TRBD1. The CDR3 has 19 residues. Germline CDR1 reads MDHEN; CDR2 reads SYDVKM. The V and J ends lost 6 bases and 1 base, in that order; junction bases with no gene match: 14. The CDR3 bases are TGTGCCAGCAGGCGCGACAGGGGTCTAACCCTATCCTATAATTCACCCCTCCACTTT. It translates to CASRRDRGLTLSYNSPLHF.

The chain joins TRBV5-4 to TRBJ1-2, with D possibly matching TRBD1 (5 bases). Germline loops: CDR1 SGHNT, CDR2 YYREEE (reference sequence). This CDR3 comprises 16 residues. Deletions cut 0 bases from V and 6 bases from J, with 18 bases between. CDR3 loop: CASSLAEWAGKDGYTF. The CDR3 DNA reads as TGTGCCAGCAGCTTGGCCGAGTGGGCAGGGAAGGATGGCTACACCTTC.

This clone showed up just a few times. The gene calls are TRBV19 and TRBJ1-5, with 9 bases fitting TRBD1. Germline V lookup: CDR1 LNHDA, CDR2 SQIVND (reference sequence). This CDR3 has 19 amino acids. Losses at the gene ends were 2 bases for V and 1 base for J; bases not matched to a gene: 12. CDR3 protein: CASSITGGGVRGSNQPQHF. Written as DNA, the CDR3 is TGTGCCAGTAGTATAACAGGGGGCGGCGTGAGGGGGAGCAATCAGCCCCAGCATTTT. The entire variable domain, with the rest obtained from reference TRBV19 and TRBJ1-5, is as follows: DGGITQSPKYLFRKEGQNVTLSCEQNLNHDAMYWYRQDPGQGLRLIYYSQIVNDFQKGDIAEGYSVSREKKESFPLTVTSAQKNPTAFYLCASSITGGGVRGSNQPQHFGDGTRLSIL.